This T cell receptor (beta chain) was sequenced in a study of T cells after yellow fever vaccination. Study-level information: The fractions with low cell numbers were processed using SMART-Seq v4 Ultra Low Input. Overall study findings and caveats: After the booster, roughly 96% of CD4 and 75% to 90% of CD8 primary-response clones were re-detected. Contamination by abundant bulk-population clonotypes could be present in FACS-sorted repertoires.

A process of 5'RACE template switching, which added a universal primer site and UMIs, was used to make TCR cDNA. TCRdb redid the calling of the 5' RACE reads with MiXCR, one entry per CDR3 protein. The data hold 200,000 to 300,000 distinct CDR3 sequences, with around 3.5% observed a single time. On this clonotype: The antigen is not known. This may come from a read error, since a much larger clone is one base off.

The CDR3 is 14 amino acids. Trimming took 5 bases from V and 8 from J; bases not matched to a gene: 7. CDR1 is SGHTA and CDR2 is FQGTGA in the germline V gene. The TCR originated in a man aged 18 to 29 who received the YFV17D yellow fever vaccine. The chain is built from TRBV7-3 and TRBJ2-1; TRBD1 matches 9 bases. The starting material was PBMCs, obtained 15 days after the yellow fever booster vaccination. CDR3 nucleotides: TGTGCCAGCAGCCAGGGACAGGGTTTGTATGAGCAGTTCTTC. Encoded protein: CASSQGQGLYEQFF.